This T cell receptor (beta chain) was recorded in a study of cytomegalovirus exposure and HLA in healthy donors (dated by TCRdb to the late 2010s). In the study overall: According to a later analysis, one platform produced both the approximately 110 validation repertoires and the 670 or so repertoires of the first cohort. The study was designed to test whether signatures of past pathogen exposure could be identified by cataloging public T cell receptors. Besides the first cohort of roughly 660 subjects, a separate validation cohort made up of over a hundred different subjects was used. To predict cytomegalovirus infection status, the study brought together high-throughput TCR immunosequencing, statistical association of individual TCRs with disease status, and machine learning. Beyond this particular receptor, the publication reports: A few of the identified cytomegalovirus-associated TCR beta chains were confirmed in vitro to be specific for cytomegalovirus antigens. The authors suggested that the approach could potentially be extended to other disease states and immunological phenotypes. A later analysis lacked HLA typing for the validation cohort, so it scored co-occurrence in that cohort across all 120 or so repertoires. In both the original and validation cohorts, the classifier was reported to diagnose cytomegalovirus status with high specificity and sensitivity. Across donors, most TCR sequences were observed very rarely, whereas some public TCRs were present in many individuals. The study listed approximately 160 TCR beta chains as associated with cytomegalovirus. In a later analysis, TCRs clustered in the first cohort were found to also tend to co-occur in the 100 to 150 validation repertoires, with approximately 93% of cluster scores above 0.

The method was the immunoSEQ multiplex PCR assay. The authors' pipeline ran thus. A statistical classification framework was developed to diagnose cytomegalovirus status using the catalog of TCR beta chain sequences. Held by TCRdb, this immuneACCESS table contains in-frame sequences only and omits some clones. Under half of the omission traces to an unresolved V gene where checked; the cause of the rest is unknown. V and J calls and clone size are those listed in that table; D and trimming were worked out from the DNA. The sample includes a few hundred thousand clones, with around 90% observed a single time. Together, the top ten hold around 0.34% of the sample. About this clone: Its binding antigen is unknown. No base-level quality is on record; no much larger clone is a single base apart.

Separate from the approximately 670-subject first cohort, the validation cohort of 90 to 150 subjects was the group to which the donors belonged. Counted from cysteine to phenylalanine, this CDR3 has 19 amino acids. The kept DNA is CDR3 alone, 57 bases in frame from the first base. Trimming removed 4 bases from V and 2 bases from J; the gene matches leave 9 bases unexplained. CDR1 MNHNS and CDR2 SASEGT were looked up in the germline V gene. This chain is built from TRBV6-1 and TRBJ2-3; 16 bases in between match TRBD2. The TCR was taken from a woman under 30 in good health and CMV-seronegative. The sequenced material came from PBMCs. The CDR3 amino acid sequence is: CASSGPGLAGGRYTDTQYF. The DNA sequence is as follows: TGTGCCAGCAGTGGCCCGGGACTAGCGGGGGGGCGTTACACAGATACGCAGTATTTT.